Listed here are 30 T cell receptor beta chains from one sample, sequenced in a study of T cells in Graves' hyperthyroidism and ophthalmopathy. TCR beta CDR3 regions were amplified from RNA transcripts. RT-PCR in the first round (using the HTBI primer set) targeted the TCR CDR3. TCRdb processed the multiplex PCR reads anew with MiXCR; each CDR3 protein has one entry. The table includes some 550,000 distinct CDR3 sequences, around 15% detected once. Input material: blood. These receptors all come from a woman between 35 and 50 years old with Graves' ophthalmopathy.

This clonotype counts as medium-sized. The V gene is TRBV6-2 or TRBV6-3, the J gene TRBJ2-3; 11 bases agree with TRBD2. The V gene's germline CDR1 is MNHEY and CDR2 SVGEGT. CDR3 length equals 14 residues. V was pared by 8 bases and J by 1 base, with 2 bases of the junction left unmatched. The CDR3, as DNA: TGTGCCAGCTCGACTAGCGGGGGCACAGATACGCAGTATTTT. Amino acid sequence: CASSTSGGTDTQYF.

The sample holds many counts of this clonotype. The rearrangement uses TRBV28 and TRBJ2-7; TRBD2 might be the D (6 bases). V dropped 3 bases and J dropped 0 bases, with 15 bases sitting between them. CDR1 and CDR2 from the germline V gene are MDHEN and SYDVKM. The CDR3 contains 16 residues. DNA of the CDR3: TGTGCCAGCAGTTTCCGAGGAGGGGCCACCTCCTACGAGCAGTACTTC. The encoded protein is CASSFRGGATSYEQYF.

This clonotype was observed at least ten times. V gene TRBV6-1 combines with J gene TRBJ2-6; D not certain. The length of the CDR3 is 14 residues. Deletions cut 5 bases from V and 0 bases from J, with 5 bases between. Germline CDR1 reads MNHNS; CDR2 reads SASEGT. Here the CDR3 DNA reads TGTGCCAGCAGTTGGGTCTCTGGGGCCAACGTCCTGACTTTC. This codes for CASSWVSGANVLTF.

This sequence joins TRBV18 and TRBJ2-7, with D possibly matching TRBD1 (6 bases). V lost 2 bases and J lost 4, with 9 bases in between. CDR1 is KGHSH and CDR2 is LQKENI in the germline V gene. The CDR3 extends over 13 amino acids. The CDR3 DNA follows: TGTGCCAGCTCACCAGCAGGGGAGTACGAGCAGTACTTC. Its translation: CASSPAGEYEQYF. The complete variable domain, with remaining parts taken from reference TRBV18 and TRBJ2-7, reads NAGVMQNPRHLVRRRGQEARLRCSPMKGHSHVYWYRQLPEEGLKFMVYLQKENIIDESGMPKERFSAEFPKEGPSILRIQQVVRGDSAAYFCASSPAGEYEQYFGPGTRLTVT.

The V gene is TRBV11-3, the J gene TRBJ1-1; D call uncertain. V lost 2 bases and J 10 bases, leaving 20 bases between the germline ends. The germline gives CDR1 SGHNT, CDR2 YENEEA. This CDR3 contains 15 residues. Here the CDR3 DNA reads TGTGCCAGCAGCTTAAAGGTCCACACCCAGGAGGCAGCTTTCTTT. Translation gives CASSLKVHTQEAAFF. The full variable domain, with the rest looked up from reference TRBV11-3 and TRBJ1-1, is EAGVVQSPRYKIIEKKQPVAFWCNPISGHNTLYWYLQNLGQGPELLIRYENEEAVDDSQLPKDRFSAERLKGVDSTLKIQPAELGDSAVYLCASSLKVHTQEAAFFGQGTRLTVV.

The chain links TRBV4-1 to TRBJ1-2; D is perhaps TRBD1 (5 bases). V was clipped by 4 bases and J by 6 bases, with 12 bases between them. The CDR3 length is 13 residues. In germline, CDR1 is MGHRA, CDR2 YSYEKL. The CDR3 DNA reads TGCGCCAGCAGCCGACGCGACAGAAATGGCTACACCTTC. This encodes CASSRRDRNGYTF.

This clonotype was seen only a few times. This chain connects TRBV6-1 to TRBJ2-7; 8 positions agree with TRBD1. The V gene's germline CDR1 is MNHNS and CDR2 SASEGT. The CDR3 is made up of 14 amino acids. V lost 6 bases to trimming and J lost 4 bases; unmatched junction nucleotides: 8. The CDR3 DNA sequence: TGTGCCAGCAGAACGGGGACAGGACCATACGAGCAGTACTTC. As protein: CASRTGTGPYEQYF.

This clonotype was picked up many times. This chain links TRBV29-1 with TRBJ2-7; D perhaps matches TRBD1 (6 bases). Per germline, CDR1 SQVTM and CDR2 ANQGSEA. Deletions cut 4 bases from V and 5 bases from J, with 9 bases between. The CDR3 is 11 residues long. The CDR3 is CSVGDTNEQYF. The CDR3 DNA reads as TGCAGCGTTGGGGACACGAACGAGCAGTACTTC.

This clonotype was seen many times. The CDR3: CASSSDPDRNAFF. As DNA, the CDR3 is TGCGCCAGCAGCTCCGATCCTGACAGGAATGCTTTCTTT. J is TRBJ1-1 and V is TRBV5-1; a weak D match, TRBD1 (6 bases). V lost 3 bases to trimming and J lost 11 bases, with 17 bases between them. The germline V gene encodes CDR1 SGHRS and CDR2 YFSETQ. The CDR3 runs to 13 residues.

This clonotype was seen repeatedly, ten times or more. The V and J genes are TRBV30 and TRBJ2-5; 8 bases line up with TRBD2. After removal of 7 bases from V and 4 bases from J, the junction contained 11 bases not matched to a gene. The CDR3 length is 14 residues. The V gene's germline CDR1 is GTSNPN and CDR2 SVGIG (reference sequence). The CDR3 region is CASLPSGGRETQYF. Written as DNA, the CDR3 is TGTGCCTCCCTCCCCAGCGGGGGACGAGAGACCCAGTACTTC.

V and J are TRBV5-1 and TRBJ2-7, with D perhaps TRBD1 or TRBD2 (5 bases each). The germline gives CDR1 SGHRS, CDR2 YFSETQ. V shed 2 bases and J shed 3 bases, with 15 bases lying between them. This CDR3 comprises 15 residues. The CDR3 DNA follows: TGCGCCAGCAGCTTCACTAGATTGGGGGACTACGAGCAGTACTTC. Translated: CASSFTRLGDYEQYF.

This clonotype was detected ten times or more. The V call is TRBV11-2, the J call TRBJ2-5; 7 nucleotides match TRBD2. Germline V gives CDR1 SGHAT, CDR2 FQNNGV. CDR3 size: 17 residues. V was clipped by 6 bases and J by 4 bases; unmatched bases: 17. The CDR3 is CASSSPTSGGGRETQYF. The CDR3 DNA is TGTGCCAGCAGTTCCCCTACCTCTGGCGGGGGAAGAGAGACCCAGTACTTC.

This clonotype was recorded many times. V and J are TRBV11-2 and TRBJ2-7, with 9 nucleotides matching TRBD1. The CDR3 covers 15 residues. Trimming at V came to 0 bases and at J to 3 bases, leaving 3 bases not matched to a gene. From germline, CDR1 is SGHAT and CDR2 FQNNGV. The CDR3 DNA follows: TGTGCCAGCAGCTTAGATGGGACAGGGCTCTACGAGCAGTACTTC. Encoded protein: CASSLDGTGLYEQYF.

This clonotype has at least ten counts. V and J are TRBV2 and TRBJ1-5, with D uncertain. V was pared by 4 bases and J by 2 bases, with 15 bases between. This CDR3 contains 16 residues. In germline, CDR1 is SNHLY, CDR2 FYNNEI. The CDR3 spells CASSGVGVTGNQPQHF. The CDR3 nucleotides are TGTGCCAGCAGTGGGGTAGGAGTGACGGGCAATCAGCCCCAGCATTTT.

This clonotype was observed at least ten times. This chain uses TRBV2 with TRBJ2-2, with 9 bases lining up with TRBD1. The germline V gene has CDR1 SNHLY and CDR2 FYNNEI. CDR3 length: 15 amino acids. J gave up 4 bases and V 6 bases, and 6 bases lay outside the gene matches. CDR3 loop: CASSQDRGGTGELFF. CDR3 nucleotide sequence: TGTGCCAGCAGCCAGGACAGGGGAGGCACCGGGGAGCTGTTTTTT. The variable domain in full, completed from reference TRBV2 and TRBJ2-2, reads EPEVTQTPSHQVTQMGQEVILRCVPISNHLYFYWYRQILGQKVEFLVSFYNNEISEKSEIFDDQFSVERPDGSNFTLKIRSTKLEDSAMYFCASSQDRGGTGELFFGEGSRLTVL.

This clonotype was counted many times. The chain employs TRBV7-6 and TRBJ2-1; weak D call: TRBD2 (6 bases). The CDR3 runs 15 residues. Trimming took off 1 base at V and 3 bases at J, with 10 bases between the two ends. Germline V gene data show CDR1 as SGHVS and CDR2 as FNYEAQ. CDR3 sequence reads: CASSLVGGNYNEQFF. CDR3 in DNA: TGTGCCAGCAGCTTAGTTGGCGGGAACTACAATGAGCAGTTCTTC.

This clonotype has at least ten counts. The V gene is TRBV18, the J gene TRBJ2-2, with a tentative D call TRBD1 (5 bases). The CDR3 consists of 14 residues. CDR1 KGHSH and CDR2 LQKENI come from the germline V gene. V was shortened by 2 bases and J by 3 bases, with 7 bases between the two germline ends. The CDR3 coding sequence is TGTGCCAGCTCACCATTACAGGACACCGGGGAGCTGTTTTTT. Translating it yields CASSPLQDTGELFF.

This clonotype was counted a few times. The chain joins TRBV6-2 or TRBV6-3 to TRBJ2-3; D gene ambiguous. Trimming pared 0 bases from V and 0 bases from J, leaving 10 bases between. CDR3 length: 16 amino acids. The germline gives CDR1 MNHEY, CDR2 SVGEGT. The CDR3 here is CASSYSSQRSTDTQYF. CDR3 in DNA: TGTGCCAGCAGTTACTCGAGTCAGCGAAGCACAGATACGCAGTATTTT.

This clonotype turned up a few times. The chain has TRBV20-1 and TRBJ1-1; 11 nucleotides match TRBD1. The CDR3 loop spans 14 amino acids. Germline V CDR1 and CDR2: DFQATT, SNEGSKA (reference sequence). The trim removed 3 bases at V and 4 bases at J, leaving 4 bases unmatched. CDR3 residues: CSARDRGRSTEAFF. DNA of the CDR3: TGCAGTGCTAGGGACAGGGGGCGTAGCACTGAAGCTTTCTTT.

This clonotype was seen a few times. V and J are TRBV10-1 and TRBJ2-5; 8 bases agree with TRBD2. Germline loops: CDR1 WNHNN, CDR2 SYGVQD (reference sequence). The V segment lost 6 bases and the J segment 4 bases; nucleotides outside the gene matches: 4. The length of the CDR3 is 13 residues. CDR3 DNA: TGCGCCAGCAGCACGGGACTAGGAGAGACCCAGTACTTC. Translating it yields CASSTGLGETQYF.

This clonotype appeared a few times. V usage is TRBV19 and J usage is TRBJ1-1, with 8 bases fitting TRBD1. In germline, CDR1 is LNHDA, CDR2 SQIVND (reference sequence). This CDR3 spans 15 amino acids. V was pared by 2 bases and J by 1 base, with 3 bases of the junction left unmatched. CDR3: CASSIPGTGNTEAFF. The CDR3 coding sequence is TGTGCCAGTAGTATACCCGGGACAGGGAACACTGAAGCTTTCTTT.

This clonotype has at least ten counts. This chain uses TRBV28 with TRBJ1-2, with D unclear. Deletions cut 6 bases from V and 2 bases from J, with 13 bases between. This CDR3 comprises 14 residues. Germline CDR1 reads MDHEN; CDR2 reads SYDVKM. Here the CDR3 DNA reads TGTGCCAGCAGGACCGGGAAGTTCAACTATGGCTACACCTTC. This encodes CASRTGKFNYGYTF.

This clonotype was counted at least ten times. V usage is TRBV7-9 and J usage is TRBJ1-6, with D perhaps matching TRBD1 (5 bases). In germline, CDR1 is SEHNR, CDR2 FQNEAQ (reference sequence). The CDR3 has 14 amino acids. V was shortened by 8 bases and J by 7 bases, with 15 bases between the two germline ends. The CDR3 DNA reads TGTGCCAGCTCACCAGAGACAGCAAATTCACCCCTCCACTTT. This encodes CASSPETANSPLHF.

About this clonotype: This may stem from a read error, because a much larger clone lies one nucleotide away. This sequence joins TRBV12-3 or TRBV12-4 and TRBJ2-3, with 8 bases lining up with TRBD1. The length of the CDR3 is 16 residues. The CDR3 loop is CAGSIRQGIREDTQYF. Written as DNA, the CDR3 is TGTGCCGGCAGTATCAGACAGGGGATTCGAGAAGATACGCAGTATTTT.

The chain is built from TRBV2 and TRBJ1-2; D is unclear. Germline assignment: CDR1 SNHLY and CDR2 FYNNEI. V was trimmed by 1 base and J by 5 bases, leaving 20 bases between them. The CDR3 contains 17 residues. The DNA for the CDR3 is TGTGCCAGCAGTGAAGGATACAGAGGAGGTTTGAGTTATGGCTACACCTTC. Its protein product is CASSEGYRGGLSYGYTF.

CDR3 nucleotides: TGTGCCAGCAGTTACTCACGGACTAGCGGGAGGTTCCAGTACAATGAGCAGTTCTTC. It encodes CASSYSRTSGRFQYNEQFF. This chain joins TRBV6-2 or TRBV6-3 and TRBJ2-1, with TRBD2 identical over 14 bases. The germline gives CDR1 MNHEY, CDR2 SVGEGT. The CDR3 extends over 19 amino acids. V gave up 0 bases and J gave up 4 bases; unmatched junction bases: 8.

This clonotype has more than one count but fewer than ten. The V gene is TRBV13, the J gene TRBJ1-2, with D maybe TRBD1 (5 bases). Trimming stripped 1 base from V and 5 bases from J, with 20 bases between. The germline gives CDR1 PRHDT, CDR2 FYEKMQ (reference sequence). This CDR3 is 17 amino acids long. CDR3 residues: CASSLEWSGGRRYGYTF. The CDR3 DNA follows: TGTGCCAGCAGCTTAGAATGGAGTGGGGGGAGGAGGTATGGCTACACCTTC. Full variable domain (missing parts from reference TRBV13 and TRBJ1-2): AAGVIQSPRHLIKEKRETATLKCYPIPRHDTVYWYQQGPGQDPQFLISFYEKMQSDKGSIPDRFSAQQFSDYHSELNMSSLELGDSALYFCASSLEWSGGRRYGYTFGSGTRLTVV.

Ten or more counts support this clonotype. This chain uses TRBV11-1 with TRBJ2-2; D call uncertain. Germline V gene data show CDR1 as SGHAT and CDR2 as FQDESV (reference sequence). V dropped 2 bases and J dropped 6 bases, with 7 bases sitting between them. The CDR3 is made up of 13 amino acids. The CDR3 nucleotides are TGTGCCAGCAGCTTACAGGTAGCCGGGGAGCTGTTTTTT. Translated: CASSLQVAGELFF.

This clonotype was found many times. The genes are TRBV20-1 and TRBJ2-7; D unresolved. This CDR3 spans 12 amino acids. V dropped 0 bases and J dropped 3 bases, with 6 bases sitting between them. Germline CDR1 DFQATT, CDR2 SNEGSKA (reference sequence). The DNA of the CDR3 is TGCAGTGCTAGAGATAGGGACTACGAGCAGTACTTC. Amino acids: CSARDRDYEQYF.

The rearrangement links TRBV6-1 to TRBJ2-5; 8 bases line up with TRBD1. The junction had 5 bases not matched to a gene; V was cut back by 0 bases and J by 5 bases. Germline-derived CDR1 and CDR2 are MNHNS and SASEGT. The CDR3 is 15 residues long. CDR3 region: CASSEAQGARETQYF. CDR3 in DNA: TGTGCCAGCAGTGAAGCCCAGGGGGCGCGTGAGACCCAGTACTTC.